This TCR beta chain was identified in a study of a mutant IDH1 vaccine in newly diagnosed glioma. Study information: Treated patients were approximately 62% male, 37.5% female, mean age 40.4 years.

Study outcomes and limitations: Most patients, 90% to 95%, showed vaccine-induced immune responses. Pseudoprogression showed no apparent link to changes in top peripheral T cell clonotypes.

A note on this clone: Its matching antigen is unknown.

Germline assignment: CDR1 SNHLY and CDR2 FYNNEI. V was pared by 3 bases and J by 3 bases, with 3 bases of the junction left unmatched. This CDR3 contains 14 residues. Specified time point: week 47, end of study. A single vaccine dose contained 300 ug of mutant IDH1 20-mer peptide, and topical imiquimod was used with it. The vaccination schedule gave patients eight doses in weeks 1, 3, 5, 7, 11, 15, 19 and 23. The data were produced by immunoSEQ multiplex PCR, yet TCRdb's version contains in-frame clones alone and is incomplete. The table shows over 75,000 clones, with about 81% occurring only once. The clonotype was recovered from a man aged 35-49 years with glioma. This material consisted of PBMCs, taken from a glioma patient whose treatment included an IDH1 peptide vaccine. The chain links TRBV2 to TRBJ1-1, with TRBD1 identical over 8 bases. The CDR3 sequence is CASSEDRADTEAFF. For the CDR3, the DNA is TGTGCCAGCAGTGAGGACAGGGCGGACACTGAAGCTTTCTTT. Variable domain in full (rest from reference TRBV2 and TRBJ1-1): EPEVTQTPSHQVTQMGQEVILRCVPISNHLYFYWYRQILGQKVEFLVSFYNNEISEKSEIFDDQFSVERPDGSNFTLKIRSTKLEDSAMYFCASSEDRADTEAFFGQGTRLTVV.